The T cell receptor (beta chain) under discussion was sequenced for a study of control samples from healthy donors and cancer patients. CDR1 and CDR2 from the germline V gene are SEHNR and FQNEAQ (reference sequence). J was trimmed by 4 bases and V by 2 bases; bases with no gene match: 3. The CDR3 consists of 15 residues. The method was immunoSEQ multiplex PCR; TCRdb's version includes in-frame clones alone and lacks a portion of them. This sample carries about 140,000 clones, around 90% of them seen once, and the ten largest clones take more than 1.5%. V and J are TRBV7-9 and TRBJ1-4; 8 positions agree with TRBD1. Sequencing input: blood. This sequence originates from a man younger than 35 in good health. The CDR3: CASSLSGQGNEKLFF. CDR3 DNA sequence: TGTGCCAGCAGCTTAAGTGGACAGGGTAATGAAAAACTGTTTTTT. The full variable domain, in which reference TRBV7-9 and TRBJ1-4 provide the parts outside the CDR3, is DTGVSQNPRHKITKRGQNVTFRCDPISEHNRLYWYRQTLGQGPEFLTYFQNEAQLEKSRLLSDRFSAERPKGSFSTLEIQRTEQGDSAMYLCASSLSGQGNEKLFFGSGTQLSVL.